This is a list of T cell receptor beta chains from one sample in a study of human thymus T cells. Some clones are missing from TCRdb's copy, which holds only in-frame ones; the method was immunoSEQ multiplex PCR. Of some 120,000 clones listed, 90% to 95% are singletons. The sample comprised thymus tissue. The receptors derive from a boy in the first two years of life with a congenital heart defect but otherwise immunologically healthy. CDR3s include the opening cysteine and the closing phenylalanine or tryptophan.

J	V	CDR3
TRBJ1-3	TRBV15	CATSSGIGNTIYF
TRBJ1-2	TRBV11-3	CASSLEQGFRDGYTF
TRBJ2-5	TRBV7-6	CASGPGGKPQETQYF
TRBJ2-7	TRBV23-1	CASSVRESPYEQYF
TRBJ2-1	TRBV7-9	CASSARSADEQFF
TRBJ2-7	TRBV5-5	CASNPEPGSSYEQYF
TRBJ1-2	TRBV4-1	CASSQDKGNYGYTF
TRBJ1-2	TRBV5-4	CASSLGRTLDGYTF
TRBJ1-4	TRBV4-1	CASSRPGTGEEKLFF
TRBJ1-1	TRBV20-1	CHYQRGTEAFF
TRBJ2-5	TRBV5-1	CASSLVSSGEVQETQYF
TRBJ2-7	TRBV7-2	CASSLGQGADEQYF
TRBJ1-2	TRBV6-6	CASSYGGGYTF
TRBJ2-1	TRBV30	CAWSVRTGTSGGLSYNEQFF
TRBJ1-5	TRBV28	CASSNGAGGNQPQHF
TRBJ2-7	TRBV19	CASSTASGGFYEQYF
TRBJ2-1	TRBV4-3	CASSQEGSVSYNEQFF
TRBJ1-6	TRBV28	CASTPDRGQRNSPLHF
TRBJ1-3	TRBV13	CASSSPDRGTGNTIYF
TRBJ1-2	TRBV6-1	CASTGWDGYTF
TRBJ1-1	TRBV7-2	CASSSGVGITEAFF
TRBJ2-1	TRBV13	CASSFLAGPRGNEQFF
TRBJ1-6	TRBV9	CASSVPATYNSPLHF
TRBJ2-5	TRBV15	CATSRDLGGHETQYF
TRBJ1-1	TRBV5-6	CASSLWGWRARNTEAFF
TRBJ1-6	TRBV5-8	CASSLEGARNSPLHF
TRBJ2-1	TRBV9	CASSVGDFYNEQFF
TRBJ1-4	TRBV5-1	CASSLGPYNEKLFF
TRBJ2-1	TRBV28	CASVRPGLVRNEQFF
TRBJ2-7	TRBV2	CASSERLRVGRFYEQYF
TRBJ1-5	TRBV11-2	CASSLGRSSNQPQHF
TRBJ2-2	TRBV10-1	CATSQGGTGELFF
TRBJ2-3	TRBV5-4	CASSLRAGGPGSTDTQYF
TRBJ2-3	TRBV7-8	CASSLGSETSGSQILTDTQYF
TRBJ2-1	TRBV7-9	CASSLGSGGAVNEQFF
TRBJ1-2	TRBV7-9	CASSFPGQGATWGGYTF
TRBJ1-6	TRBV15	CATSRTQGGSPLHF
TRBJ1-3	TRBV11-3	CASSLKGGSSGNTIYF
TRBJ1-2	TRBV30	CAWKDSNYGYTF
TRBJ2-5	TRBV28	CASSFRRRTYQETQYF
TRBJ1-5	TRBV19	CASRGQYSNQPQHF
TRBJ2-5	TRBV7-2	CASSLMDGGEETQYF
TRBJ2-5	TRBV19	CATSLGTQETQYF
TRBJ1-5	TRBV23-1	CASSQGHSYYSNQPQHF
TRBJ1-2	TRBV28	CASSLGPNYGYTF
TRBJ2-3	TRBV6-4	CASSGSGRLARTDTQYF
TRBJ2-2	TRBV2	CASYSGGPNGELFF
TRBJ2-1	TRBV7-2	CASSSPHGDEYNEQFF
TRBJ2-5	TRBV5-6	CASRTGQNQETQYF
TRBJ1-1	TRBV2	CARHRDRGFMNTEAFF
TRBJ2-5	TRBV7-9	CASSLTGGEGYQETQYF
TRBJ1-5	TRBV6-1	CASSEVPRTGPNQPQHF
TRBJ1-2	TRBV5-1	CASSFGQGDGNYGYTF